What follows are 11 T cell receptor beta chains derived from one specimen sequenced in a study of blood T cell repertoires in COVID-19. Profiled with immunoSEQ multiplex PCR; TCRdb holds only in-frame clones, not every one. This repertoire shows fewer than 110,000 clones, about 90% found once; its top ten account for about 3%. Sequencing was carried out using peripheral blood. These receptors all come from a human donor in a cohort sampled during active COVID-19.

This chain connects TRBV11-2 to TRBJ2-2; D is ambiguous. The CDR3 has 15 amino acids. Germline loops: CDR1 SGHAT, CDR2 FQNNGV. V shed 3 bases and J shed 1 base, with 9 bases lying between them. This chain's CDR3 is CASSLVAGNTGELFF. CDR3 in DNA: TGTGCCAGCAGCTTGGTTGCAGGGAACACCGGGGAGCTGTTTTTT. The full variable domain, completed using reference TRBV11-2 and TRBJ2-2, is EAGVAQSPRYKIIEKRQSVAFWCNPISGHATLYWYQQILGQGPKLLIQFQNNGVVDDSQLPKDRFSAERLKGVDSTLKIQPAKLEDSAVYLCASSLVAGNTGELFFGEGSRLTVL.

This chain joins TRBV11-2 and TRBJ2-4; tentatively, D is TRBD1 (5 bases). This CDR3 contains 16 residues. The germline V and J ends were trimmed by 5 bases and 2 bases, with 16 bases remaining between them. The germline gives CDR1 SGHAT, CDR2 FQNNGV. In DNA, the CDR3 is TGTGCCAGCAGCCCCCCGGTAGGGGCAACCAAAAACATTCAGTACTTC. Translating it yields CASSPPVGATKNIQYF.

CDR3 in DNA: TGCGCCAGCAGCTCCCTTCGAGGTAGCGGGAGTGCCGTCGGGGAGCTGTTTTTT. The encoded protein is CASSSLRGSGSAVGELFF. V usage is TRBV5-1 and J usage is TRBJ2-2, with 9 bases identical to TRBD2. The CDR3 is made up of 18 amino acids. Germline CDR1 and CDR2: SGHRS and YFSETQ. V was pared by 3 bases and J by 7 bases, with 16 bases of the junction left unmatched.

The chain carries TRBV11-2 and TRBJ1-6; 8 nucleotides match TRBD1. The ends lost 6 bases at V and 14 bases at J; junction bases unmatched: 6. CDR1 is SGHAT and CDR2 is FQNNGV in the germline V gene. This CDR3 has 12 amino acids. CDR3 sequence (DNA): TGTGCCAGCAGAAGGACAGGGACTTCCCTCCACTTT. This encodes CASRRTGTSLHF.

The chain carries TRBV19 and TRBJ1-5, with 8 bases aligning to TRBD1. Germline-derived CDR1 and CDR2 are LNHDA and SQIVND (reference sequence). This CDR3 contains 16 residues. V trimming: 6 bases; J trimming: 9 bases; junction bases outside the gene matches: 16. CDR3 DNA sequence: TGTGCCAGTAGGTTAGACGGTGGACAGGGAAGACCGCCCCAGCATTTT. Translation: CASRLDGGQGRPPQHF.

The chain uses TRBV30 and TRBJ1-2, with 9 bases that match TRBD1. J lost 8 bases, V lost 8 bases, and 15 bases had no gene match. CDR3 length: 14 amino acids. The germline gives CDR1 GTSNPN, CDR2 SVGIG (reference sequence). This CDR3 reads CAGPPRDREDGYTF. In nucleotides, the CDR3 is TGTGCCGGCCCCCCCAGGGACAGGGAAGACGGCTACACCTTC. Filled out from reference TRBV30 and TRBJ1-2, the complete variable domain reads SQTIHQWPATLVQPVGSPLSLECTVEGTSNPNLYWYRQAAGRGLQLLFYSVGIGQISSEVPQNLSASRPQDRQFILSSKKLLLSDSGFYLCAGPPRDREDGYTFGSGTRLTVV.

The genes are TRBV2 and TRBJ2-2; 7 bases match TRBD2. There are 13 residues in the CDR3. The V and J ends lost 5 bases and 7 bases, in that order; junction bases with no gene match: 4. Germline V gene data show CDR1 as SNHLY and CDR2 as FYNNEI. The CDR3 sequence is CASSRGDVGELFF. The CDR3 nucleotides are TGTGCCAGCAGTCGGGGGGATGTCGGGGAGCTGTTTTTT.

The genes are TRBV7-9 and TRBJ2-5; TRBD2 matches 7 bases. From germline, CDR1 is SEHNR and CDR2 FQNEAQ (reference sequence). The J segment lost 5 bases and the V segment lost 1 base, leaving 10 bases of the junction unmatched. The CDR3 runs to 16 residues. The DNA for the CDR3 is TGTGCCAGCAGCTTAGAGTTTGCGCGGGAGTCTGAGACCCAGTACTTC. Encoded protein: CASSLEFARESETQYF.

This sequence joins TRBV16 and TRBJ1-2; D possibly corresponds to TRBD1 (6 bases). Germline CDR1 reads KGHSY; CDR2 reads FQNENV. V gave up 0 bases and J gave up 6 bases, with 14 bases separating them. The CDR3 spans 15 residues. CDR3 in amino acids: CASSQSSQGIHGYTF. The CDR3 DNA sequence: TGTGCCAGCAGCCAATCATCCCAGGGGATCCATGGCTACACCTTC.

CDR3: CASSLPTGAKNIQYF. The CDR3 DNA is TGTGCCAGCAGTTTACCGACAGGAGCAAAAAACATTCAGTACTTC. The rearrangement links TRBV28 to TRBJ2-4; D is perhaps TRBD1 (6 bases). CDR3 length equals 15 residues. Germline V gene lookup returns CDR1 MDHEN and CDR2 SYDVKM. V dropped 2 bases and J dropped 4 bases, with 12 bases sitting between them. The full variable domain, completed using reference TRBV28 and TRBJ2-4, is DVKVTQSSRYLVKRTGEKVFLECVQDMDHENMFWYRQDPGLGLRLIYFSYDVKMKEKGDIPEGYSVSREKKERFSLILESASTNQTSMYLCASSLPTGAKNIQYFGAGTRLSVL.

V is TRBV6-5 and J is TRBJ2-5; D is possibly TRBD1 (6 bases). Germline assignment: CDR1 MNHEY and CDR2 SVGAGI. V lost 6 bases and J 4 bases, leaving 12 bases between the germline ends. The CDR3 loop spans 13 amino acids. The CDR3 is CASSQARGETQYF. Written as DNA, the CDR3 is TGTGCCAGCAGCCAGGCCAGGGGAGAGACCCAGTACTTC.